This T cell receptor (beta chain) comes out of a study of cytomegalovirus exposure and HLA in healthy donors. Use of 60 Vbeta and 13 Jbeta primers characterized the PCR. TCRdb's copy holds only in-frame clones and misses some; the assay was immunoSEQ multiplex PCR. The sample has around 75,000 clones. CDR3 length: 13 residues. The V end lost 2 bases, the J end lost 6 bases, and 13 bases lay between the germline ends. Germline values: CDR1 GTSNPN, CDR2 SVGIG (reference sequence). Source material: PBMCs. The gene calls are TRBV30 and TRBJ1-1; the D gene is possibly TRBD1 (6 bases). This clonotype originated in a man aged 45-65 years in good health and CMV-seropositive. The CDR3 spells CAWSFTRGAEAFF. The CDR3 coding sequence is TGTGCCTGGAGTTTTACCAGGGGAGCTGAAGCTTTCTTT.